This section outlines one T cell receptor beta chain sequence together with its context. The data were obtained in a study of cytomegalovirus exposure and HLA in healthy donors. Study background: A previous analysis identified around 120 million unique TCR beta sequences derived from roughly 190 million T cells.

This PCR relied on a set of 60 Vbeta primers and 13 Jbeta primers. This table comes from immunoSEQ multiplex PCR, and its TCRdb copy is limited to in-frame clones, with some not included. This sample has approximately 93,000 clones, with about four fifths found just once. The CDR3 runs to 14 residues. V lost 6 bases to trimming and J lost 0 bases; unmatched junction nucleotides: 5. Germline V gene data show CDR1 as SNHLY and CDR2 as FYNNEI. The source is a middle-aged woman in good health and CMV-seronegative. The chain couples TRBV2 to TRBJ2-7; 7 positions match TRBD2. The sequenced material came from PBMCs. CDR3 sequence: CASRGGTFSYEQYF. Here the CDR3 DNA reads TGTGCCAGCAGGGGAGGGACGTTCTCCTACGAGCAGTACTTC.